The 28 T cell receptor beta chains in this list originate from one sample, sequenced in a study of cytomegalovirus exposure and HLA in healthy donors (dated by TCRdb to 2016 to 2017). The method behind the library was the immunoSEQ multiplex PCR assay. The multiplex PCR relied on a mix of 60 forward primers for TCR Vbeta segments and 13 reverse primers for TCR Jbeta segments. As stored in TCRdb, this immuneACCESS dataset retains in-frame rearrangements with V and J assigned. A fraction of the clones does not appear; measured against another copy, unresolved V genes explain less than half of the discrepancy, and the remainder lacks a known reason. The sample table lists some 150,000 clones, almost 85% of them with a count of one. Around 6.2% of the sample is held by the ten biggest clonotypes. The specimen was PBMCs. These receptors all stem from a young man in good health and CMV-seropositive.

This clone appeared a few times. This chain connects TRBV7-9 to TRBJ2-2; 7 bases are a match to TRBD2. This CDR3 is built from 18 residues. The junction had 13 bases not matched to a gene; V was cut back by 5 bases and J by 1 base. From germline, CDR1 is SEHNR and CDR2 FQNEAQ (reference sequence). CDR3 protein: CASSQRRLADLNTGELFF. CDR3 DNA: TGTGCCAGCAGCCAAAGGCGGCTAGCGGATTTGAACACCGGGGAGCTGTTTTTT.

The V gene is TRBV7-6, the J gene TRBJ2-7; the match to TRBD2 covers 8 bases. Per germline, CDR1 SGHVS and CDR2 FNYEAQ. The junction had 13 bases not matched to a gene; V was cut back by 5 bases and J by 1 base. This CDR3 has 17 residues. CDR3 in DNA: TGTGCCAGCAGCCCCAGTCGGGGACTAGGGCCTTCCTACGAGCAGTACTTC. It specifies CASSPSRGLGPSYEQYF. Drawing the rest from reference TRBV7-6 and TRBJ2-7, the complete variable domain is GAGVSQSPRYKVTKRGQDVALRCDPISGHVSLYWYRQALGQGPEFLTYFNYEAQQDKSGLPNDRFSAERPEGSISTLTIQRTEQRDSAMYRCASSPSRGLGPSYEQYFGPGTRLTVT.

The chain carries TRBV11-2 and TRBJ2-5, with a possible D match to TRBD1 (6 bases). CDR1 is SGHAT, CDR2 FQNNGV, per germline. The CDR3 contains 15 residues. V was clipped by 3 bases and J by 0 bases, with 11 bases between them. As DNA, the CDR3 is TGTGCCAGCAGCTTCGGACAGACTTACCAAGAGACCCAGTACTTC. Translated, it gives CASSFGQTYQETQYF.

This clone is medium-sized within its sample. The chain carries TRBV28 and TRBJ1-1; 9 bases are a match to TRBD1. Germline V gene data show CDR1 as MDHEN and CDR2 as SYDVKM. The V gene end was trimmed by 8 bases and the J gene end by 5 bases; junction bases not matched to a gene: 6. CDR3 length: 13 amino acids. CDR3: CASGRDRVTEAFF. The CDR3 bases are TGTGCCAGCGGCCGGGACAGGGTTACTGAAGCTTTCTTT.

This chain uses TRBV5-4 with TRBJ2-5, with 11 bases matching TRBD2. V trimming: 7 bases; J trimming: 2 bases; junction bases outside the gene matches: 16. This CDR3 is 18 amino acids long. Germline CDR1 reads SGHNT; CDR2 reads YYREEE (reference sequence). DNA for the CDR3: TGTGCCAGCGGAACCATGGGGGGCACTAGCGGGGGACAAGAGACCCAGTACTTC. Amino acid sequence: CASGTMGGTSGGQETQYF.

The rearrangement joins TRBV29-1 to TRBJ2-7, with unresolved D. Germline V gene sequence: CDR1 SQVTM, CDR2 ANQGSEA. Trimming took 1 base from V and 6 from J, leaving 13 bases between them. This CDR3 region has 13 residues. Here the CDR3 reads CSVEAPLRSEQYF. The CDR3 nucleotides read TGCAGCGTTGAAGCTCCACTCAGGTCCGAGCAGTACTTC.

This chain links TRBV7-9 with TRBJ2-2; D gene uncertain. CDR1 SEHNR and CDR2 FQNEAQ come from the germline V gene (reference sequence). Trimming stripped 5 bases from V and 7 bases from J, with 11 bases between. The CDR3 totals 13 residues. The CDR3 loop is CASSLQVGGELFF. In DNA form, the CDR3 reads TGTGCCAGCAGCCTTCAAGTCGGCGGGGAGCTGTTTTTT.

CDR3: CASKGVNSGNTIYF. The DNA for the CDR3 is TGTGCCAGCAAGGGGGTCAACTCTGGAAACACCATATATTTT. The rearrangement uses TRBV28 and TRBJ1-3; a possible D gene is TRBD1 (6 bases). The V gene's germline CDR1 is MDHEN and CDR2 SYDVKM. V lost 7 bases and J lost 0, with 10 bases in between. The CDR3 is 14 amino acids.

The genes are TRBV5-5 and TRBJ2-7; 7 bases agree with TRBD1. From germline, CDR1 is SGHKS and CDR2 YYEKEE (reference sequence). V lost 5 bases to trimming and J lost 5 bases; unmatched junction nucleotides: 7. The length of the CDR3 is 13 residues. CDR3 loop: CASRRFDRDEQYF. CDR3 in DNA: TGTGCCAGCAGGCGATTTGACAGGGACGAGCAGTACTTC.

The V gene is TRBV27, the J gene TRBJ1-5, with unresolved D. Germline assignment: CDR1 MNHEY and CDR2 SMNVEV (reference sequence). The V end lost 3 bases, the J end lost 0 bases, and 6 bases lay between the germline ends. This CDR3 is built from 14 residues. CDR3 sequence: CASSLAYSNQPQHF. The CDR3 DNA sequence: TGTGCCAGCAGTTTGGCTTATAGCAATCAGCCCCAGCATTTT.

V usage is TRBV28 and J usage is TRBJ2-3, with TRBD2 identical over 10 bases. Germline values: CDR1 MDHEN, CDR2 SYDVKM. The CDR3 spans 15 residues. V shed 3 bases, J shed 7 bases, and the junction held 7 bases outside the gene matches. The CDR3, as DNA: TGTGCCAGCAGTTTTGAGCGGGAGGGCAAAAATACGCAGTATTTT. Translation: CASSFEREGKNTQYF.

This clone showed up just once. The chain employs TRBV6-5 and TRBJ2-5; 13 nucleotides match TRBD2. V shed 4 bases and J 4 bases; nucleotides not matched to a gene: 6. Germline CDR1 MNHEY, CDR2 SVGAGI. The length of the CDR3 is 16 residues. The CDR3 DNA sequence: TGTGCCAGCAGTTCCAGGACTAGCGGGAGATCAGAGACCCAGTACTTC. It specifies CASSSRTSGRSETQYF.

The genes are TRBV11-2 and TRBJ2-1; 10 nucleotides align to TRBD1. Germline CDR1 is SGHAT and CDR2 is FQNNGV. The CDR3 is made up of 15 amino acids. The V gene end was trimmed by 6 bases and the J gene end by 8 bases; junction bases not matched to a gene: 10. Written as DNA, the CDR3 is TGTGCCAGCAGGGGGTTGGGACAGGGGAGTCATGAGCAGTTCTTC. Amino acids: CASRGLGQGSHEQFF.

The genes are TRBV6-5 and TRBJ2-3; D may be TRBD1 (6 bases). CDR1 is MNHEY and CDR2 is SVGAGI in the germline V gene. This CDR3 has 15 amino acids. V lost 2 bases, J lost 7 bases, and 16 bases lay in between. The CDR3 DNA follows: TGTGCCAGCAGTTACGTAGGACAGCCTGTCCATACGCAGTATTTT. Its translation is CASSYVGQPVHTQYF.

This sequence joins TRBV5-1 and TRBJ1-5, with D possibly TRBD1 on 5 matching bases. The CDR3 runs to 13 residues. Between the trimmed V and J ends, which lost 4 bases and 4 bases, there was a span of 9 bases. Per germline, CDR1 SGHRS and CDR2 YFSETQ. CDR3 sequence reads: CASSLGLNQPQHF. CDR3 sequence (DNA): TGCGCCAGCAGCCTGGGACTGAATCAGCCCCAGCATTTT.

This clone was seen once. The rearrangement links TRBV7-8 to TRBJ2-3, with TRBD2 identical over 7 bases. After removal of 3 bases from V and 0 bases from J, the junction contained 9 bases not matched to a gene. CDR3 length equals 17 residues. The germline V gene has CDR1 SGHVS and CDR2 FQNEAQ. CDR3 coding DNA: TGTGCCAGCAGCTTTGGAGGGAGGGGACCTAGCACAGATACGCAGTATTTT. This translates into CASSFGGRGPSTDTQYF. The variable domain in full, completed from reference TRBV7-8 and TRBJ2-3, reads GAGVSQSPRYKVAKRGQDVALRCDPISGHVSLFWYQQALGQGPEFLTYFQNEAQLDKSGLPSDRFFAERPEGSVSTLKIQRTQQEDSAVYLCASSFGGRGPSTDTQYFGPGTRLTVL.

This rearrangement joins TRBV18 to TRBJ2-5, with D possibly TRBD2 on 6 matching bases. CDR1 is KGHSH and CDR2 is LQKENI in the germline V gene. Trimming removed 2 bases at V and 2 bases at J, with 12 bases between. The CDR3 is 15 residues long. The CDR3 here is CASSPTWGGQETQYF. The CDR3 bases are TGTGCCAGCTCACCAACCTGGGGAGGACAAGAGACCCAGTACTTC.

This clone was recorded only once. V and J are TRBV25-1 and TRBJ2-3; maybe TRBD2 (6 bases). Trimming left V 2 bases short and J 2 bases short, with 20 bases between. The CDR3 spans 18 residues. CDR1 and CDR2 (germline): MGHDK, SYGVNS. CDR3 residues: CASSERLAPGLPTDTQYF. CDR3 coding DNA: TGTGCCAGCAGTGAACGACTGGCGCCGGGACTTCCCACAGATACGCAGTATTTT.

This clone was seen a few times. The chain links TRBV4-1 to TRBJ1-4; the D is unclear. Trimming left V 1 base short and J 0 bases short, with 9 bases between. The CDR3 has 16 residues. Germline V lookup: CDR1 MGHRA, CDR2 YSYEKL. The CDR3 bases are TGCGCCAGCAGCCAAGTGGGAGGCACAACTAATGAAAAACTGTTTTTT. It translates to CASSQVGGTTNEKLFF.

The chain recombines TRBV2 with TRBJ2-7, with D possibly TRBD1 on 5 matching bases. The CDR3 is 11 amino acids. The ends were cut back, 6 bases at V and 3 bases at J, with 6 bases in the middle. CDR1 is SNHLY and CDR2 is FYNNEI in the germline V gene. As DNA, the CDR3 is TGTGCCAGCAGAAGGGGCTACGAGCAGTACTTC. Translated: CASRRGYEQYF.

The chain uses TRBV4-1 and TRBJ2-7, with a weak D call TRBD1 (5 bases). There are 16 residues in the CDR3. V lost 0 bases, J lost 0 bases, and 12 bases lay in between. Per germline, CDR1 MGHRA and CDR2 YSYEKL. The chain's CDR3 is CASSQEDRPSSYEQYF. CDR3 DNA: TGCGCCAGCAGCCAAGAAGACAGACCTAGCTCCTACGAGCAGTACTTC.

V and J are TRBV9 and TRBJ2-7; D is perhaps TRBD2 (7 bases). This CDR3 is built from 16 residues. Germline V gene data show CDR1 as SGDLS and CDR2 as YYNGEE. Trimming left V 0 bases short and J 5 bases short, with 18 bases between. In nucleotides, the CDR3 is TGTGCCAGCAGCGTAGGAGGGGGGGCCCGAGGGGACGAGCAGTACTTC. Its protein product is CASSVGGGARGDEQYF.

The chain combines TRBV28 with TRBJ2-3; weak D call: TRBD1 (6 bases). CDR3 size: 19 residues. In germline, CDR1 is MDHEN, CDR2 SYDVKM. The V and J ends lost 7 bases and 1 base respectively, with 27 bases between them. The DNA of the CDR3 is TGTGCCAGCACCCATCTCTCGGGCACAGGGCAGACACGCACAGATACGCAGTATTTT. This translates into CASTHLSGTGQTRTDTQYF.

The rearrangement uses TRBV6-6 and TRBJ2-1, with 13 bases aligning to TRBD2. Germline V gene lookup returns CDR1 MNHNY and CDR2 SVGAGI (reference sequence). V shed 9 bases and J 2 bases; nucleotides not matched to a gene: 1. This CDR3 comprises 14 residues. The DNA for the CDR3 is TGTGCCAGTACTAGCGGGGGGGCCTACAATGAGCAGTTCTTC. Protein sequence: CASTSGGAYNEQFF.

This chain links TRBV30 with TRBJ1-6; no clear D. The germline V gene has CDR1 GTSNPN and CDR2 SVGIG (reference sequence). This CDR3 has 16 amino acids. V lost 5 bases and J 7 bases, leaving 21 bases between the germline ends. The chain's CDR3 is CAWSAGGLSGNSPLHF. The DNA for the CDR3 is TGTGCCTGGTCCGCAGGAGGGTTATCTGGGAATTCACCCCTCCACTTT.

This CDR3 reads CASSQEGTGAGELFF. The CDR3 region has the DNA TGCGCCAGCAGCCAGGAGGGGACAGGGGCCGGGGAGCTGTTTTTT. The V and J genes are TRBV4-3 and TRBJ2-2; 10 bases match TRBD1. The V gene's germline CDR1 is LGHNA and CDR2 YSLEER. CDR3 size: 15 residues. V shed 3 bases and J 6 bases; nucleotides not matched to a gene: 4.

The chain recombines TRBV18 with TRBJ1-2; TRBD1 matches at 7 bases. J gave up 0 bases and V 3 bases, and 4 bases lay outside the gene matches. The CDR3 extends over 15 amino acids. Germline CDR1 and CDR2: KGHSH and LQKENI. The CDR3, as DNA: TGTGCCAGCTCACCTGGGACAGTAGCTAACTATGGCTACACCTTC. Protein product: CASSPGTVANYGYTF.

DNA of the CDR3: TGTGCCAGCAGTGAAATAGGGGGCGAGCAGTACTTC. Translated: CASSEIGGEQYF. The genes are TRBV6-1 and TRBJ2-7, with a weak D call TRBD1 (6 bases). The length of the CDR3 is 12 residues. Germline V gene data show CDR1 as MNHNS and CDR2 as SASEGT. V was cut by 2 bases and J by 6 bases, with 8 bases left in between.